The 9 T cell receptor beta chains below come from one sample, sequenced in a study of patients and donors after allogeneic stem cell transplantation. TCRdb reanalysed the RT-PCR reads using MiXCR and keeps one entry per CDR3 protein. The sample holds about a million distinct CDR3 sequences, over 15% seen once. Sequencing input: blood, either unsorted or a sorted T cell fraction (not recorded which). Receptors originate from a human donor who was either an allogeneic HSCT recipient or a stem cell or donor lymphocyte infusion donor (not recorded which). It is not recorded whose cells these are; they may come from a transplant donor.

In this sample, this clonotype turned up a few times. This chain joins TRBV5-1 and TRBJ2-1, with TRBD2 matching 12 bases. The V gene's germline CDR1 is SGHRS and CDR2 YFSETQ. Losses at the gene ends were 5 bases for V and 6 bases for J; bases not matched to a gene: 9. The CDR3 length is 16 residues. This chain's CDR3 is CASSTQGLAGSNEQFF. CDR3 bases: TGCGCCAGCAGTACCCAAGGACTAGCGGGAAGCAATGAGCAGTTCTTC.

This clonotype turned up a few times. The chain is built from TRBV9 and TRBJ1-1; D might be TRBD1 (5 bases). Germline V gives CDR1 SGDLS, CDR2 YYNGEE. Trimming took 6 bases from V and 4 from J, leaving 16 bases between them. The CDR3 totals 14 residues. CDR3: CASMRGGLGTEAFF. The DNA for the CDR3 is TGTGCCAGCATGCGGGGCGGGTTGGGCACTGAAGCTTTCTTT.

This chain links TRBV3-1 with TRBJ2-7; D might be TRBD1 or TRBD2, each matching 5 bases. Germline V CDR1 and CDR2: LGHDT, YNNKEL (reference sequence). Trimming shortened V by 4 bases and J by 4 bases, and 29 bases separated the two germline ends. The CDR3 covers 19 residues. CDR3 coding DNA: TGTGCCAGCAGCCCTACATCGGGACGGACTCCCAACCCAGATTACGAGCAGTACTTC. Amino acid sequence: CASSPTSGRTPNPDYEQYF.

This clonotype was picked up a small number of times. The chain is built from TRBV6-5 and TRBJ2-3; TRBD1 aligns across 11 bases. CDR1 MNHEY and CDR2 SVGAGI come from the germline V gene. This CDR3 is 16 amino acids long. J gave up 4 bases and V 2 bases, and 5 bases lay outside the gene matches. The CDR3 loop is CASSYLDRGQPDTQYF. The CDR3 coding sequence is TGTGCCAGCAGTTACCTGGACAGGGGGCAACCAGATACGCAGTATTTT.

The V call is TRBV10-3, the J call TRBJ2-5, with a tentative D call TRBD1 (5 bases). This CDR3 is 14 amino acids long. V lost 4 bases and J lost 2, with 11 bases in between. Per germline, CDR1 ENHRY and CDR2 SYGVKD. CDR3 sequence reads: CAISVSRQQETQYF. DNA for the CDR3: TGTGCCATCAGTGTTTCCAGACAGCAAGAGACCCAGTACTTC.

In this sample, this clonotype turned up a few times. This chain links TRBV6-2 or TRBV6-3 with TRBJ1-2, with 8 bases matching TRBD1. V trimming: 7 bases; J trimming: 4 bases; junction bases outside the gene matches: 8. This CDR3 is built from 14 residues. Germline V lookup: CDR1 MNHEY, CDR2 SVGEGT. CDR3 amino acids: CASTRDRQRYGYTF. The CDR3 nucleotides are TGTGCCAGCACTCGGGACAGGCAACGCTATGGCTACACCTTC.

The chain couples TRBV12-3 or TRBV12-4 to TRBJ2-1; 11 bases are a match to TRBD2. CDR3 length equals 15 residues. The J segment lost 2 bases and the V segment lost 7 bases, leaving 4 bases of the junction unmatched. CDR3: CASKTSGSPYNEQFF. CDR3 sequence (DNA): TGTGCCAGCAAAACTAGCGGGAGTCCCTACAATGAGCAGTTCTTC.

In this sample, this clonotype turned up many times. This rearrangement joins TRBV12-3 or TRBV12-4 to TRBJ2-1; 7 bases line up with TRBD1. J was trimmed by 6 bases and V by 6 bases; bases with no gene match: 5. This CDR3 is built from 13 residues. DNA for the CDR3: TGTGCCAGCAGCCCTGACAGGGCCAATGAGCAGTTCTTC. Translated: CASSPDRANEQFF.

V is TRBV7-9 and J is TRBJ1-5; D is possibly TRBD1 (5 bases). The CDR3 contains 16 residues. Germline lookup yields CDR1 SEHNR and CDR2 FQNEAQ (reference sequence). Trimming removed 0 bases from V and 4 bases from J, with 13 bases in between. The CDR3 loop reads CASSLAQSRDNQPQHF. DNA for the CDR3: TGTGCCAGCAGCTTAGCTCAATCCAGGGATAATCAGCCCCAGCATTTT.